This TCR beta chain is from a study of neurological immune-mediated disorders. The CDR3 totals 17 residues. CDR1 and CDR2 (germline): SGDLS, YYNGEE. V trimming: 6 bases; J trimming: 4 bases; junction bases outside the gene matches: 14. TCRdb re-analysed the 5' RACE reads in MiXCR, keeping a single row per CDR3 protein. The sample includes under 90,000 distinct CDR3 sequences, 10% of them seen just once. This clonotype was detected ten times or more. Indicated time point: longitudinal time-point 1 (baseline). This TCR was sampled from a man aged 25-40 years in good health. This chain connects TRBV9 to TRBJ2-3; 10 bases are a match to TRBD2. The material sequenced was PBMCs. DNA of the CDR3: TGTGCCAGCACGCCATTTGCTAGCGGGAGTATGGCAGATACGCAGTATTTT. It is translated as CASTPFASGSMADTQYF.